The entry below gives a single TCR beta chain sequence along with its context. Antigen: not known. The sample belongs to a study of CD8 T cells in ankylosing spondylitis. General observations from the study: Clones linked to disease, bearing a CD8+ phenotype, were relatively rare in peripheral blood.

MiXCR, applied by TCRdb to the 5' RACE reads, yields one record per CDR3 protein. The table records some 140,000 distinct CDR3 sequences, 7% to 10% of them present only once. Sequenced material: synovial fluid, either unsorted or a sorted T cell fraction (not recorded which). This clonotype was obtained from a male donor with ankylosing spondylitis.

As DNA, the CDR3 is TGTGCCAGCAGTGACCCCTACGAGCAGTACTTC. Protein: CASSDPYEQYF. The rearrangement uses TRBV2 and TRBJ2-7; D unresolved. V was cut by 3 bases and J by 2 bases, with 2 bases left in between. The CDR3 has 11 amino acids. Germline-derived CDR1 and CDR2 are SNHLY and FYNNEI.